These 27 T cell receptor beta chains share one sample of origin, sequenced in a study of T cell clones after liver transplantation. Produced via immunoSEQ multiplex PCR; TCRdb's table is partial and in-frame only. The sample shows tens of thousands of clones, 80% of them seen only once. The specimen was CD4+ T cells from blood, collected 12 months after liver transplant. These receptors were obtained from a human patient who received a liver transplant. Part of the T cells may come from the graft donor.

The rearrangement uses TRBV9 and TRBJ1-2; TRBD1 aligns across 9 bases. CDR1 SGDLS and CDR2 YYNGEE come from the germline V gene. Losses at the gene ends were 4 bases for V and 7 bases for J; bases not matched to a gene: 11. The CDR3 is 15 residues long. CDR3 loop: CASSLPPGQGSGYTF. As DNA, the CDR3 is TGTGCCAGCAGCTTACCTCCGGGACAGGGTTCTGGCTACACCTTC.

A single count supports this clone. V is TRBV7-9 and J is TRBJ1-4; no firm D call. This CDR3 is 16 amino acids long. The ends were cut back, 2 bases at V and 0 bases at J, with 10 bases in the middle. CDR1 is SEHNR and CDR2 is FQNEAQ in the germline V gene (reference sequence). The CDR3 loop is CASSLTGDATNEKLFF. Here the CDR3 DNA reads TGTGCCAGCAGCTTAACCGGGGATGCAACTAATGAAAAACTGTTTTTT.

The gene calls are TRBV12-5 and TRBJ1-5; possible D gene TRBD1, 6 bases. The ends were cut back, 2 bases at V and 4 bases at J, with 18 bases in the middle. CDR3 length: 17 residues. Germline CDR1 and CDR2: LGHNT and FRNRAP. CDR3: CASGLSLIGTKNQPQHF. The CDR3 nucleotides read TGTGCTAGTGGTTTGAGTCTTATCGGGACAAAGAATCAGCCCCAGCATTTT.

This clone has more than one count but fewer than ten. This chain connects TRBV5-1 to TRBJ2-7; D is unclear. Trimming took off 0 bases at V and 2 bases at J, with 12 bases between the two ends. The germline gives CDR1 SGHRS, CDR2 YFSETQ. The CDR3 length is 15 residues. CDR3 protein: CASSLEPFLAYEQYF. CDR3 DNA: TGCGCCAGCAGCTTGGAACCCTTCCTGGCCTACGAGCAGTACTTC. Complete variable domain (other parts from reference TRBV5-1 and TRBJ2-7): KAGVTQTPRYLIKTRGQQVTLSCSPISGHRSVSWYQQTPGQGLQFLFEYFSETQRNKGNFPGRFSGRQFSNSRSEMNVSTLELGDSALYLCASSLEPFLAYEQYFGPGTRLTVT.

The chain couples TRBV2 to TRBJ2-5; possible D gene TRBD1, 6 bases. CDR3 length: 13 residues. The V end was cut by 8 bases, the J end by 7 bases, with 17 bases between. Germline V gene data show CDR1 as SNHLY and CDR2 as FYNNEI. Here the CDR3 DNA reads TGTGCCAGCTTCCGGCCCAGGGGTTTGACCCAGTACTTC. Amino acid sequence: CASFRPRGLTQYF.

This clone came up once. The genes are TRBV5-1 and TRBJ1-1; perhaps TRBD1 as D (5 bases). CDR3 length: 14 residues. V shed 4 bases and J shed 2 bases, with 12 bases lying between them. Per the germline V gene, CDR1 is SGHRS and CDR2 is YFSETQ. The CDR3 DNA follows: TGCGCCAGCAGCGTGGACACTTTAAACACTGAAGCTTTCTTT. Its protein is CASSVDTLNTEAFF.

The V call is TRBV29-1, the J call TRBJ1-1, with D perhaps matching TRBD1 (5 bases). CDR3 length: 13 residues. Between the trimmed V and J ends, which lost 4 bases and 5 bases, there was a span of 14 bases. CDR1 is SQVTM, CDR2 ANQGSEA, per germline. The CDR3 nucleotides are TGCAGCGTTGTAACCCGGGGGGGGACTGAAGCTTTCTTT. Translating it yields CSVVTRGGTEAFF.

This clone occurred once. The chain links TRBV5-1 to TRBJ2-3; 9 bases align to TRBD2. Germline CDR1 is SGHRS and CDR2 is YFSETQ. Trimming removed 5 bases from V and 3 bases from J; junction bases left unmatched: 13. The CDR3 spans 17 residues. The CDR3: CASSPAPGSGRTDTQYF. In DNA, the CDR3 is TGCGCCAGCAGTCCAGCCCCCGGGAGCGGGAGGACAGATACGCAGTATTTT.

The rearrangement links TRBV30 to TRBJ1-5, with a weak D call TRBD1 (5 bases). Per the germline V gene, CDR1 is GTSNPN and CDR2 is SVGIG (reference sequence). The germline V and J ends were trimmed by 0 bases and 4 bases, with 7 bases remaining between them. This CDR3 region has 13 residues. The CDR3 here is CAWSVRGNQPQHF. CDR3 DNA sequence: TGTGCCTGGAGTGTACGGGGGAATCAGCCCCAGCATTTT. The complete variable domain, with remaining parts taken from reference TRBV30 and TRBJ1-5, reads SQTIHQWPATLVQPVGSPLSLECTVEGTSNPNLYWYRQAAGRGLQLLFYSVGIGQISSEVPQNLSASRPQDRQFILSSKKLLLSDSGFYLCAWSVRGNQPQHFGDGTRLSIL.

The V call is TRBV5-1, the J call TRBJ1-4; D not certain. Germline V gene sequence: CDR1 SGHRS, CDR2 YFSETQ. This CDR3 has 13 residues. V was clipped by 5 bases and J by 2 bases, with 7 bases between them. CDR3 bases: TGCGCCAGCAGAAGGGAGACTAATGAAAAACTGTTTTTT. This codes for CASRRETNEKLFF.

The V and J genes are TRBV10-2 and TRBJ1-2; TRBD1 aligns across 11 bases. Per germline, CDR1 WSHSY and CDR2 SAAADI. V trimming: 2 bases; J trimming: 4 bases; junction bases outside the gene matches: 6. This CDR3 is 16 amino acids long. The CDR3 loop is CASSETWTGGIYGYTF. CDR3 nucleotide sequence: TGCGCCAGCAGTGAGACCTGGACAGGGGGCATCTATGGCTACACCTTC.

This chain uses TRBV19 with TRBJ2-2; D uncertain. The CDR3 length is 15 residues. Trimming removed 2 bases from V and 4 bases from J, with 11 bases in between. The germline V gene encodes CDR1 LNHDA and CDR2 SQIVND (reference sequence). CDR3 DNA sequence: TGTGCCAGTAGTATAAAGGGCGGAAGCACCGGGGAGCTGTTTTTT. Translating it yields CASSIKGGSTGELFF.

V gene TRBV23-1 combines with J gene TRBJ2-7; D may be TRBD2 (6 bases). TRBV23-1 is an open reading frame whose function is uncertain. V was pared by 0 bases and J by 2 bases, with 20 bases between. The CDR3 has 18 amino acids. The CDR3 protein is CASSQSGGELENTYEQYF. The CDR3 nucleotides are TGCGCCAGCAGTCAATCGGGGGGTGAGTTGGAAAACACCTACGAGCAGTACTTC.

The chain employs TRBV29-1 and TRBJ2-2, with D possibly TRBD1 on 7 matching bases. The CDR3 has 14 residues. The germline CDR1 and CDR2 sequences are SQVTM and ANQGSEA. The V end lost 6 bases, the J end lost 5 bases, and 16 bases lay between the germline ends. The CDR3 spells CSVTQGGRTGELFF. In DNA, the CDR3 is TGCAGCGTCACCCAGGGGGGAAGGACCGGGGAGCTGTTTTTT.

The chain joins TRBV6-5 to TRBJ2-7; a possible D gene is TRBD1 (5 bases). This CDR3 spans 12 amino acids. Germline lookup yields CDR1 MNHEY and CDR2 SVGAGI. V lost 8 bases to trimming and J lost 3 bases, with 11 bases between them. The chain's CDR3 is CASGVTVYEQYF. The CDR3 DNA reads TGTGCCAGCGGAGTGACAGTCTACGAGCAGTACTTC.

The chain couples TRBV14 to TRBJ2-7; 11 bases agree with TRBD1. V trimming: 4 bases; J trimming: 2 bases; junction bases outside the gene matches: 1. CDR1 is SGHDN and CDR2 is FVKESK in the germline V gene. CDR3 size: 14 residues. The CDR3 region is CASSRTGGTYEQYF. CDR3 bases: TGTGCCAGCAGCCGGACAGGGGGCACCTACGAGCAGTACTTC.

The chain joins TRBV7-9 to TRBJ2-1; the D gene is possibly TRBD2 (6 bases). The CDR3 has 10 amino acids. CDR1 SEHNR and CDR2 FQNEAQ come from the germline V gene (reference sequence). The V end was cut by 8 bases, the J end by 7 bases, with 6 bases between. The CDR3 region is CASGRNEQFF. The CDR3, as DNA: TGTGCCAGCGGGAGGAATGAGCAGTTCTTC.

The chain joins TRBV7-2 to TRBJ2-2; D is unclear. V was pared by 5 bases and J by 3 bases, with 4 bases between. The CDR3 is 12 residues long. Germline CDR1 SGHTA, CDR2 FQGNSA. CDR3 amino acids: CASSQYTGELFF. The CDR3 nucleotides read TGTGCCAGCAGCCAATACACCGGGGAGCTGTTTTTT. Drawing the rest from reference TRBV7-2 and TRBJ2-2, the complete variable domain is GAGVSQSPSNKVTEKGKDVELRCDPISGHTALYWYRQSLGQGLEFLIYFQGNSAPDKSGLPSDRFSAERTGGSVSTLTIQRTQQEDSAVYLCASSQYTGELFFGEGSRLTVL.

V is TRBV19 and J is TRBJ1-5; TRBD1 is a possible D gene (5 bases). CDR3 length equals 14 residues. Germline CDR1 is LNHDA and CDR2 is SQIVND (reference sequence). Trimming removed 8 bases from V and 2 bases from J, with 13 bases in between. The CDR3 nucleotides are TGTGCCAGTGACGCGAGGGGCGGCAATCAGCCCCAGCATTTT. Translating gives CASDARGGNQPQHF.

The chain is built from TRBV7-8 and TRBJ2-7, with 13 bases aligning to TRBD2. CDR3 length: 16 residues. The V segment lost 1 base and the J segment 3 bases; nucleotides outside the gene matches: 3. Looked up from germline, CDR1 is SGHVS and CDR2 is FQNEAQ. The CDR3 region has the DNA TGTGCCAGCAGCTTAGGTAGGACTAGCGGGAGCTACGAGCAGTACTTC. Protein: CASSLGRTSGSYEQYF.

The CDR3 loop is CASSLAGVQNNEQFF. CDR3 coding DNA: TGTGCCAGCAGTTTAGCCGGGGTTCAAAACAATGAGCAGTTCTTC. This chain joins TRBV28 and TRBJ2-1; TRBD2 is a possible D gene (5 bases). Germline CDR1 and CDR2: MDHEN and SYDVKM. CDR3 length: 15 amino acids. The V and J ends lost 2 bases and 5 bases respectively, with 13 bases between them.

The rearrangement links TRBV4-3 to TRBJ2-1; TRBD2 matches at 8 bases. After removal of 3 bases from V and 8 bases from J, the junction contained 15 bases not matched to a gene. The CDR3 has 17 amino acids. Germline V gene sequence: CDR1 LGHNA, CDR2 YSLEER. The CDR3 protein is CASSHIARAGARDEQFF. Here the CDR3 DNA reads TGCGCCAGCAGCCACATTGCCAGAGCGGGAGCTAGAGATGAGCAGTTCTTC.

The V gene is TRBV6-6, the J gene TRBJ1-5; D perhaps matches TRBD1 (6 bases). CDR1 and CDR2 from the germline V gene are MNHNY and SVGAGI (reference sequence). The V and J ends lost 2 bases and 4 bases respectively, with 12 bases between them. The length of the CDR3 is 15 residues. CDR3 bases: TGTGCCAGCAGTTACCTGGGACAAGGAAATCAGCCCCAGCATTTT. Translating it yields CASSYLGQGNQPQHF.

The V call is TRBV9, the J call TRBJ2-1, with 7 positions matching TRBD2. The CDR3 consists of 15 residues. CDR1 SGDLS and CDR2 YYNGEE come from the germline V gene. Germline trimming cut 2 bases from V and 2 bases from J; bases unmatched to any gene: 4. The CDR3: CASSVLAVPYNEQFF. CDR3 coding DNA: TGTGCCAGCAGCGTCCTAGCGGTACCCTACAATGAGCAGTTCTTC.

The chain joins TRBV5-1 to TRBJ2-1; 7 positions match TRBD2. Germline loops: CDR1 SGHRS, CDR2 YFSETQ. The CDR3 covers 14 residues. V was clipped by 1 base and J by 5 bases; unmatched bases: 3. The CDR3 bases are TGCGCCAGCAGCTTGAGCGGGGCGAACAATGAGCAGTTCTTC. It translates to CASSLSGANNEQFF.

The chain carries TRBV27 and TRBJ2-1; D perhaps matches TRBD2 (6 bases). CDR1 MNHEY and CDR2 SMNVEV come from the germline V gene (reference sequence). The CDR3 runs 12 residues. The germline V and J ends were trimmed by 9 bases and 9 bases, with 15 bases remaining between them. CDR3: CASRLWRGEQFF. CDR3 DNA sequence: TGTGCCAGTCGGTTGTGGCGGGGTGAGCAGTTCTTC.

The CDR3 spells CASSLGPQTDTQYF. CDR3 DNA sequence: TGTGCCAGCAGCTTAGGCCCACAGACAGATACGCAGTATTTT. V usage is TRBV7-2 and J usage is TRBJ2-3; D is ambiguous. V was cut by 1 base and J by 3 bases, with 8 bases left in between. The CDR3 has 14 residues. Germline V gene lookup returns CDR1 SGHTA and CDR2 FQGNSA. The full variable domain, completed using reference TRBV7-2 and TRBJ2-3, is GAGVSQSPSNKVTEKGKDVELRCDPISGHTALYWYRQSLGQGLEFLIYFQGNSAPDKSGLPSDRFSAERTGGSVSTLTIQRTQQEDSAVYLCASSLGPQTDTQYFGPGTRLTVL.